This TCR beta chain was sequenced in a study of T cells in Graves' hyperthyroidism and ophthalmopathy. This CDR3 has 16 residues. In germline, CDR1 is LNHNV, CDR2 YYDKDF (reference sequence). V gave up 4 bases and J gave up 3 bases; unmatched junction bases: 12. Amplified TCR beta CDR3 regions derived from RNA transcripts. HTBI primers were employed in a first-round RT-PCR of the TCR CDR3. One entry per CDR3 protein results from TCRdb running MiXCR on the multiplex PCR reads. The sample has around 200,000 distinct CDR3 sequences, about 18% seen once. A patient was excluded if there was uncontrolled infection, other autoimmune disease, pregnancy or lactation.

The J gene is TRBJ2-7, the V gene TRBV15; 7 bases line up with TRBD2. The receptor was isolated from a man aged 35 to 55 with Graves' hyperthyroidism. Sequencing was performed on blood. CDR3 sequence reads: CATSTAEAGRLYEQYF. Here the CDR3 DNA reads TGTGCCACCAGCACCGCTGAAGCGGGGAGACTCTACGAGCAGTACTTC.